The 7 T cell receptor beta chains below all came from one sample that was sequenced in a study of blood T cell repertoires in COVID-19. TCRdb keeps only in-frame clones here, not all; method: immunoSEQ multiplex PCR. The table includes some 250,000 clones, around 85% detected once. Source material: peripheral blood. The receptor source for this set is a woman aged 30 to 39 who had recovered from COVID-19.

The sample holds a few counts of this clone. The chain carries TRBV9 and TRBJ2-2; TRBD1 aligns across 8 bases. Germline values: CDR1 SGDLS, CDR2 YYNGEE. Losses at the gene ends were 3 bases for V and 1 base for J; bases not matched to a gene: 8. The CDR3 runs 17 residues. CDR3 region: CASSARTGTLNTGELFF. CDR3 bases: TGTGCCAGCAGCGCTCGGACAGGGACTTTGAACACCGGGGAGCTGTTTTTT.

The chain employs TRBV6-6 and TRBJ1-6, with D perhaps TRBD1 (6 bases). The CDR3 extends over 17 amino acids. The V end lost 5 bases, the J end lost 0 bases, and 14 bases lay between the germline ends. Germline V gene data show CDR1 as MNHNY and CDR2 as SVGAGI (reference sequence). Here the CDR3 DNA reads TGTGCCAGCAGTCTATACACAGGGAGCTCCTATAATTCACCCCTCCACTTT. Its translation: CASSLYTGSSYNSPLHF.

The chain recombines TRBV3-1 (or the pseudogene TRBV3-2) with TRBJ2-3; TRBD2 matches at 11 bases. The CDR3 consists of 19 residues. J lost 2 bases, V lost 3 bases, and 13 bases had no gene match. Germline V gene sequence: CDR1 LGHDT, CDR2 YNNKEL (reference sequence). For the CDR3, the DNA is TGTGCCAGCAGCCATGGAGCGGAGGCTAGCGGGGGGACCACAGATACGCAGTATTTT. Translated, it gives CASSHGAEASGGTTDTQYF.

Only a few counts were recorded for this clone. The chain combines TRBV6-5 with TRBJ1-1; TRBD1 might be the D (5 bases). V was shortened by 2 bases and J by 1 base, with 5 bases between the two germline ends. The length of the CDR3 is 13 residues. Germline V CDR1 and CDR2: MNHEY, SVGAGI. CDR3 in DNA: TGTGCCAGCAGTTACAGGGGGAACACTGAAGCTTTCTTT. Protein product: CASSYRGNTEAFF.

This clone was seen once. The V call is TRBV19, the J call TRBJ1-6; D may be TRBD1 (6 bases). The V end was cut by 5 bases, the J end by 9 bases, with 20 bases between. From germline, CDR1 is LNHDA and CDR2 SQIVND (reference sequence). The CDR3 spans 16 residues. CDR3 sequence reads: CASSPLSILGGSPLHF. The CDR3 DNA reads TGTGCCAGTAGTCCACTTTCGATACTAGGGGGTTCACCCCTCCACTTT.

The chain combines TRBV2 with TRBJ1-3; the D gene is possibly TRBD1 (5 bases). CDR1 and CDR2 from the germline V gene are SNHLY and FYNNEI. The CDR3 has 14 residues. V was clipped by 6 bases and J by 0 bases, with 9 bases between them. This chain's CDR3 is CASRDRFSGNTIYF. The DNA for the CDR3 is TGTGCCAGCAGAGACAGATTCTCTGGAAACACCATATATTTT.

CDR3 DNA sequence: TGTGCCACCAGCAGAGATGTGACAGGTATCAATCAGCCCCAGCATTTT. Protein product: CATSRDVTGINQPQHF. V usage is TRBV15 and J usage is TRBJ1-5; possibly TRBD1 for D (6 bases). The CDR3 extends over 16 amino acids. Germline loops: CDR1 LNHNV, CDR2 YYDKDF (reference sequence). The V gene lost 0 bases and the J gene lost 3 bases, with 12 bases spanning the gap.